The 31 T cell receptor beta chains below come from one sample, sequenced in a study of CD8 T cells in Susac syndrome. It was with random hexamers that about 0.45 to 1 ug RNA was reverse transcribed. TCRdb reprocessed the immunoSEQ multiplex PCR reads via MiXCR and lists one record per CDR3 protein. This sample has about 200,000 distinct CDR3 sequences, with around 90% found just once. Sequencing used CD8+ T cells from PBMCs. All receptors come from a human donor with multiple sclerosis.

The V and J genes are TRBV7-9 and TRBJ2-7, with TRBD1 identical over 10 bases. The V gene's germline CDR1 is SEHNR and CDR2 FQNEAQ (reference sequence). Trimming at V came to 1 base and at J to 4 bases, leaving 7 bases not matched to a gene. CDR3 length: 16 residues. The chain's CDR3 is CASSLDPRDRGYEQYF. For the CDR3, the DNA is TGTGCCAGCAGCTTAGATCCCAGGGACAGGGGTTACGAGCAGTACTTC.

The chain is built from TRBV13 and TRBJ2-1; TRBD2 matches at 9 bases. CDR1 and CDR2 from the germline V gene are PRHDT and FYEKMQ (reference sequence). The CDR3 is 17 residues long. V was pared by 3 bases and J by 6 bases, with 12 bases of the junction left unmatched. The CDR3 loop reads CASSFPGLAYPSNEQFF. The CDR3 coding sequence is TGTGCCAGCAGCTTTCCGGGACTAGCCTATCCGTCCAATGAGCAGTTCTTC.

The chain joins TRBV30 to TRBJ1-1; no firm D call. Per germline, CDR1 GTSNPN and CDR2 SVGIG (reference sequence). This CDR3 region has 11 residues. V lost 5 bases to trimming and J lost 7 bases, with 11 bases between them. The CDR3, as DNA: TGTGCCTGGGCTACAGTGAATGAAGCTTTCTTT. It translates to CAWATVNEAFF.

This CDR3 reads CASSASSGTGELFF. The CDR3 region has the DNA TGTGCCAGCAGCGCCTCTTCGGGCACCGGGGAGCTGTTTTTT. This chain connects TRBV9 to TRBJ2-2; no reliable D call. Trimming removed 3 bases at V and 4 bases at J, with 10 bases between. Germline loops: CDR1 SGDLS, CDR2 YYNGEE. The CDR3 loop spans 14 amino acids.

The chain couples TRBV11-3 to TRBJ2-7; TRBD2 is a possible D gene (6 bases). This CDR3 spans 16 amino acids. CDR1 is SGHNT, CDR2 YENEEA, per germline. V was shortened by 5 bases and J by 7 bases, with 24 bases between the two germline ends. This CDR3 reads CASSHDAETFGTEQYF. Here the CDR3 DNA reads TGTGCCAGCAGCCACGACGCGGAAACCTTTGGGACTGAGCAGTACTTC.

The chain combines TRBV5-6 with TRBJ2-7; D is perhaps TRBD2 (5 bases). In germline, CDR1 is SGHDT, CDR2 YYEEEE. This CDR3 is built from 14 residues. The V and J ends lost 4 bases and 4 bases respectively, with 15 bases between them. The CDR3 protein is CASSRGLEIYEQYF. The CDR3 DNA sequence: TGTGCCAGCAGCCGAGGACTGGAGATTTACGAGCAGTACTTC. Variable domain in full (rest from reference TRBV5-6 and TRBJ2-7): DAGVTQSPTHLIKTRGQQVTLRCSPKSGHDTVSWYQQALGQGPQFIFQYYEEEERQRGNFPDRFSGHQFPNYSSELNVNALLLGDSALYLCASSRGLEIYEQYFGPGTRLTVT.

The genes are TRBV15 and TRBJ2-3; the D gene is possibly TRBD2 (5 bases). Germline V gene lookup returns CDR1 LNHNV and CDR2 YYDKDF (reference sequence). CDR3 length: 18 residues. Trimming shortened V by 0 bases and J by 2 bases, and 18 bases separated the two germline ends. This chain's CDR3 is CATSRDLMRAGVTDTQYF. For the CDR3, the DNA is TGTGCCACCAGCAGAGATCTTATGAGGGCCGGGGTCACAGATACGCAGTATTTT. The whole variable domain, remainder taken from reference TRBV15 and TRBJ2-3, is DAMVIQNPRYQVTQFGKPVTLSCSQTLNHNVMYWYQQKSSQAPKLLFHYYDKDFNNEADTPDNFQSRRPNTSFCFLDIRSPGLGDTAMYLCATSRDLMRAGVTDTQYFGPGTRLTVL.

The J gene is TRBJ1-2, the V gene TRBV15; 9 bases agree with TRBD1. J gave up 8 bases and V 3 bases, and 4 bases lay outside the gene matches. From germline, CDR1 is LNHNV and CDR2 YYDKDF (reference sequence). This CDR3 region has 13 residues. CDR3 DNA: TGTGCCACCAGCAGGCGACAGGGGGACGGCTACACCTTC. This codes for CATSRRQGDGYTF.

V and J are TRBV6-5 and TRBJ1-1; TRBD1 matches at 10 bases. The CDR3 covers 14 residues. Germline V gene lookup returns CDR1 MNHEY and CDR2 SVGAGI. With V trimmed by 6 bases and J by 5 bases, 6 bases remained unmatched. CDR3 sequence (DNA): TGTGCCAGCAGCCAAAGGACAGGGGGGACTGAAGCTTTCTTT. Translation gives CASSQRTGGTEAFF.

J is TRBJ2-5 and V is TRBV6-2 or TRBV6-3; unclear D gene. V was pared by 2 bases and J by 2 bases, with 6 bases between. Germline V lookup: CDR1 MNHEY, CDR2 SVGEGT. The CDR3 is 13 amino acids. CDR3 amino acids: CASSYLIQETQYF. In DNA form, the CDR3 reads TGTGCCAGCAGTTACCTGATTCAAGAGACCCAGTACTTC.

The chain links TRBV5-6 to TRBJ2-7; TRBD1 is a possible D gene (6 bases). CDR1 and CDR2 (germline): SGHDT, YYEEEE. The CDR3 spans 18 residues. V was pared by 4 bases and J by 0 bases, with 23 bases between. The CDR3 is CASSDDRWLEVNSYEQYF. CDR3 DNA: TGTGCCAGCAGCGATGACAGGTGGCTAGAGGTGAACTCCTACGAGCAGTACTTC.

The V gene is TRBV12-3 or TRBV12-4, the J gene TRBJ2-3; no clear D. CDR3 size: 11 residues. Trimming removed 7 bases from V and 4 bases from J, with 6 bases in between. DNA of the CDR3: TGTGCCAGCACTGAGGCAGATACGCAGTATTTT. Translation gives CASTEADTQYF.

The chain joins TRBV4-2 to TRBJ2-1; 10 nucleotides line up with TRBD2. The CDR3 runs to 18 residues. Germline assignment: CDR1 LGHNA and CDR2 YNFKEQ. J lost 0 bases, V lost 8 bases, and 13 bases had no gene match. The CDR3 reads CASHPGAGGSSSYNEQFF. CDR3 nucleotide sequence: TGTGCCAGCCATCCCGGAGCGGGAGGGTCGAGCTCCTACAATGAGCAGTTCTTC.

V is TRBV20-1 and J is TRBJ2-3, with D hard to call. The CDR3 is 15 residues long. Germline CDR1 and CDR2: DFQATT and SNEGSKA (reference sequence). Trimming removed 0 bases at V and 5 bases at J, with 15 bases between. This CDR3 is CSARDDRQTEDTQYF. In DNA form, the CDR3 reads TGCAGTGCTAGAGACGACCGACAAACCGAAGATACGCAGTATTTT.

The chain is built from TRBV4-1 and TRBJ2-7; TRBD2 matches 9 bases. The CDR3 runs 13 residues. The V segment lost 0 bases and the J segment 10 bases; nucleotides outside the gene matches: 4. The V gene's germline CDR1 is MGHRA and CDR2 YSYEKL. The CDR3: CASSQDAGGPQYF. The DNA for the CDR3 is TGCGCCAGCAGCCAAGATGCGGGAGGGCCCCAGTACTTC.

This CDR3 reads CASSISGAQSDTQYF. The CDR3 DNA follows: TGTGCCAGTAGTATCTCGGGGGCGCAGTCAGATACGCAGTATTTT. The chain has TRBV19 and TRBJ2-3; D possibly matches TRBD1 or TRBD2 (6 bases each). Trimming cost V 3 bases and J 4 bases, with 14 bases left between them. The CDR3 has 15 residues. Per germline, CDR1 LNHDA and CDR2 SQIVND (reference sequence).

The chain joins TRBV20-1 to TRBJ1-1, with D perhaps matching TRBD1 (6 bases). Germline-derived CDR1 and CDR2 are DFQATT and SNEGSKA (reference sequence). The CDR3 is 13 amino acids. Trimming took off 5 bases at V and 5 bases at J, with 15 bases between the two ends. The CDR3 spells CSALPGVWTEAFF. The CDR3 nucleotides read TGCAGTGCTCTTCCAGGGGTGTGGACTGAAGCTTTCTTT.

The genes are TRBV9 and TRBJ1-4, with a weak D call TRBD1 (5 bases). The CDR3 contains 13 residues. Trimming shortened V by 0 bases and J by 8 bases, and 8 bases separated the two germline ends. Germline V gives CDR1 SGDLS, CDR2 YYNGEE. The DNA of the CDR3 is TGTGCCAGCAGCGTAGGGGGGGAGGAAAAACTGTTTTTT. This gives the protein CASSVGGEEKLFF.

V and J are TRBV9 and TRBJ2-5; 9 bases are a match to TRBD1. The CDR3 covers 14 residues. Germline trimming cut 7 bases from V and 2 bases from J; bases unmatched to any gene: 6. Per germline, CDR1 SGDLS and CDR2 YYNGEE. Here the CDR3 reads CASSGTGRQETQYF. The CDR3 DNA follows: TGTGCCAGCTCCGGGACAGGGCGACAAGAGACCCAGTACTTC.

This clonotype was found once. The J gene is TRBJ2-1, the V gene TRBV12-3 or TRBV12-4; maybe TRBD1 (5 bases). V lost 1 base to trimming and J lost 6 bases, with 10 bases between them. CDR3 length equals 14 residues. CDR3 sequence (DNA): TGTGCCAGCAGTTTAGGTGACAGCCGCAATGAGCAGTTCTTC. Translated, it gives CASSLGDSRNEQFF.

The chain recombines TRBV29-1 with TRBJ2-5; D tentatively reads TRBD1 or TRBD2 (7 bases each). The CDR3 totals 18 residues. With 4 bases removed from V and 2 bases from J, the gap between germline ends came to 26 bases. Per germline, CDR1 SQVTM and CDR2 ANQGSEA. The CDR3 sequence is CSVVPFRLAGGEQETQYF. As DNA, the CDR3 is TGCAGCGTTGTGCCCTTTAGACTAGCAGGGGGTGAGCAAGAGACCCAGTACTTC.

The chain combines TRBV29-1 with TRBJ1-2, with a weak D call TRBD1 (5 bases). Germline lookup yields CDR1 SQVTM and CDR2 ANQGSEA. The V end lost 4 bases, the J end lost 3 bases, and 15 bases lay between the germline ends. The CDR3 is 14 amino acids. In DNA form, the CDR3 reads TGCAGCGTTGTGGGGGGGGACGGGGACTATGGCTACACCTTC. This encodes CSVVGGDGDYGYTF.

The J gene is TRBJ1-5, the V gene TRBV27; D not certain. Germline values: CDR1 MNHEY, CDR2 SMNVEV (reference sequence). This CDR3 contains 14 residues. Trimming took 7 bases from V and 4 from J, leaving 14 bases between them. The CDR3 nucleotides read TGTGCCAGCACCCCCCAAGGGATTAATCAGCCCCAGCATTTT. Translated, it gives CASTPQGINQPQHF.

CDR3 amino acids: CASSQVGPGYDTGELFF. CDR3 coding DNA: TGCGCCAGCAGCCAAGTGGGGCCGGGATACGACACCGGGGAGCTGTTTTTT. The V call is TRBV4-3, the J call TRBJ2-2; D possibly matches TRBD1 or TRBD2 (5 bases each). The germline gives CDR1 LGHNA, CDR2 YSLEER. V was pared by 1 base and J by 3 bases, with 15 bases between. The CDR3 consists of 17 residues.

J is TRBJ2-1 and V is TRBV25-1; 10 positions agree with TRBD1. Germline CDR1 reads MGHDK; CDR2 reads SYGVNS. The V gene end was trimmed by 6 bases and the J gene end by 13 bases; junction bases not matched to a gene: 3. The CDR3 runs 11 residues. CDR3 DNA: TGTGCCAGCAGCATGACAGGGGGCCAGTTCTTC. Its translation: CASSMTGGQFF.

The chain uses TRBV15 and TRBJ2-7; 10 bases line up with TRBD2. The CDR3 length is 15 residues. Germline lookup yields CDR1 LNHNV and CDR2 YYDKDF (reference sequence). V shed 0 bases, J shed 3 bases, and the junction held 2 bases outside the gene matches. CDR3 residues: CATSREASGSYEQYF. The CDR3 coding sequence is TGTGCCACCAGCAGAGAGGCTAGCGGGAGCTACGAGCAGTACTTC.

The V and J genes are TRBV19 and TRBJ1-1; D is perhaps TRBD1 (6 bases). With 7 bases removed from V and 4 bases from J, the gap between germline ends came to 13 bases. This CDR3 comprises 13 residues. Germline V CDR1 and CDR2: LNHDA, SQIVND (reference sequence). The CDR3 sequence is CASNRDWGTEAFF. CDR3 DNA sequence: TGTGCCAGTAACAGGGACTGGGGCACTGAAGCTTTCTTT.

This sequence joins TRBV2 and TRBJ2-1, with D tentatively TRBD2 (6 bases). CDR3 length: 15 residues. Germline values: CDR1 SNHLY, CDR2 FYNNEI. V was shortened by 5 bases and J by 4 bases, with 15 bases between the two germline ends. For the CDR3, the DNA is TGTGCCAGCAGTACCGGGACTGGGCCATACAATGAGCAGTTCTTC. Translation: CASSTGTGPYNEQFF.

The chain employs TRBV20-1 and TRBJ2-1, with D unresolved. This CDR3 region has 11 residues. Germline CDR1 is DFQATT and CDR2 is SNEGSKA (reference sequence). V was shortened by 3 bases and J by 9 bases, with 9 bases between the two germline ends. The CDR3 loop reads CSARLSGEQFF. The CDR3 region has the DNA TGCAGTGCTAGGTTATCGGGTGAGCAGTTCTTC.

This chain links TRBV27 with TRBJ2-3; D not resolved. Trimming shortened V by 1 base and J by 0 bases, and 5 bases separated the two germline ends. The CDR3 is 14 residues long. The germline V gene has CDR1 MNHEY and CDR2 SMNVEV (reference sequence). CDR3 region: CASSLFVSTDTQYF. The DNA of the CDR3 is TGTGCCAGCAGTTTATTCGTAAGCACAGATACGCAGTATTTT.

V gene TRBV7-6 combines with J gene TRBJ1-1; unclear D gene. Trimming shortened V by 11 bases and J by 6 bases, and 13 bases separated the two germline ends. The CDR3 length is 11 residues. Germline CDR1 SGHVS, CDR2 FNYEAQ. The CDR3: CAVQDSAEAFF. The CDR3 nucleotides are TGTGCCGTCCAGGACTCGGCTGAAGCTTTCTTT.